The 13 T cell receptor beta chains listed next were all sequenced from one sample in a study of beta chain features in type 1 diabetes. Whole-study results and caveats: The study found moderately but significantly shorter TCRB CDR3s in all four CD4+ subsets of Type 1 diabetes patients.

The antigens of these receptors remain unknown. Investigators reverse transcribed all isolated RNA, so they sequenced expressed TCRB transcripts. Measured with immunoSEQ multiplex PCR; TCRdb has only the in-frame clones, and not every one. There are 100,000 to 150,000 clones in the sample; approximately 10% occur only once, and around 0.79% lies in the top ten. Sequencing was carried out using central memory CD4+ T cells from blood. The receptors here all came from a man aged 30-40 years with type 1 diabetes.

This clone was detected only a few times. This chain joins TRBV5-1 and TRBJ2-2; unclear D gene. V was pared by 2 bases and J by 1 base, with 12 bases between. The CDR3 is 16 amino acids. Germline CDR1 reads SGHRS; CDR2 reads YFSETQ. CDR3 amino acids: CASSLYSGGNTGELFF. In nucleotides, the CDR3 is TGCGCCAGCAGCTTATATTCGGGTGGGAACACCGGGGAGCTGTTTTTT.

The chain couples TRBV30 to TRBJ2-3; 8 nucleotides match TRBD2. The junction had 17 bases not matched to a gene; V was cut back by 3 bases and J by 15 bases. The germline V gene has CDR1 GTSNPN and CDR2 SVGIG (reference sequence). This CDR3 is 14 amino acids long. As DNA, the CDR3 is TGTGCCTGGAGCTTGGGGGGCGGGACTAGTCGTTCTTATTTT. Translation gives CAWSLGGGTSRSYF.

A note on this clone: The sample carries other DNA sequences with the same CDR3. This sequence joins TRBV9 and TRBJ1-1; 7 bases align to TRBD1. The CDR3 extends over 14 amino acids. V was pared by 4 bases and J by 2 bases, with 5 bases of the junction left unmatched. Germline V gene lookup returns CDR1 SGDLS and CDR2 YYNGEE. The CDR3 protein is CASSPRQGNTEAFF. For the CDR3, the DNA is TGTGCCAGCAGCCCCCGACAGGGCAACACTGAAGCTTTCTTT.

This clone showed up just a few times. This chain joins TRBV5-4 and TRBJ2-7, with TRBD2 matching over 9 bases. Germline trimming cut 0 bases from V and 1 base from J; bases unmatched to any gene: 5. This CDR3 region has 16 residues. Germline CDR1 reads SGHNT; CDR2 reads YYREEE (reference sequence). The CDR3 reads CASSLGSGGRSYEQYF. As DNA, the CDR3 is TGTGCCAGCAGCTTGGGAAGCGGGGGGCGGTCCTACGAGCAGTACTTC.

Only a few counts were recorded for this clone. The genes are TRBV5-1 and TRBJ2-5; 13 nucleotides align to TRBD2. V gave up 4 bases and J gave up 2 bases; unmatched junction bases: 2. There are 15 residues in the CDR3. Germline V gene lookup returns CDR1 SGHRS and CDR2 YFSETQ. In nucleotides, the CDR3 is TGCGCCAGCAGCCCGGGACTAGCGGGGCAAGAGACCCAGTACTTC. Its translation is CASSPGLAGQETQYF.

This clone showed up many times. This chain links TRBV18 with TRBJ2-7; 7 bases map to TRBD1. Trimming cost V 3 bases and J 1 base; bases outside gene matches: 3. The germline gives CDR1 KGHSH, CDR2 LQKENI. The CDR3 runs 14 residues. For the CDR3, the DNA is TGTGCCAGCTCACCGGGACAGACATCCTACGAGCAGTACTTC. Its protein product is CASSPGQTSYEQYF.

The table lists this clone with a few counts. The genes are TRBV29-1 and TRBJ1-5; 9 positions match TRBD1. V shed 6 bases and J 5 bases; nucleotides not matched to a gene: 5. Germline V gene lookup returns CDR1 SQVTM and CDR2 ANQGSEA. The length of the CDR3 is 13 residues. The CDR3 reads CSVGTGSHQPQHF. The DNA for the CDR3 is TGCAGCGTGGGGACAGGGTCGCATCAGCCCCAGCATTTT.

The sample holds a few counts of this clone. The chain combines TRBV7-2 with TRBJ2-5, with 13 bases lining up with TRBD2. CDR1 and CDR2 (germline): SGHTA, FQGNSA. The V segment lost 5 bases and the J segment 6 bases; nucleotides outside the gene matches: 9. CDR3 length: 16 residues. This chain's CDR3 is CASSPPGTSGAQTQYF. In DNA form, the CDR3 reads TGTGCCAGCAGCCCCCCCGGGACTAGCGGGGCGCAGACCCAGTACTTC.

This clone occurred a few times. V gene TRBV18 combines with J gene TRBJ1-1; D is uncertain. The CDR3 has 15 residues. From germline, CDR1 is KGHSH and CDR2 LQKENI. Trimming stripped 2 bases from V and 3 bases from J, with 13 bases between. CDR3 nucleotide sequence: TGTGCCAGCTCACCATCCGTGGGTCAGGACACTGAAGCTTTCTTT. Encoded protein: CASSPSVGQDTEAFF. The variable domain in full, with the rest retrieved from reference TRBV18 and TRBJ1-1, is NAGVMQNPRHLVRRRGQEARLRCSPMKGHSHVYWYRQLPEEGLKFMVYLQKENIIDESGMPKERFSAEFPKEGPSILRIQQVVRGDSAAYFCASSPSVGQDTEAFFGQGTRLTVV.

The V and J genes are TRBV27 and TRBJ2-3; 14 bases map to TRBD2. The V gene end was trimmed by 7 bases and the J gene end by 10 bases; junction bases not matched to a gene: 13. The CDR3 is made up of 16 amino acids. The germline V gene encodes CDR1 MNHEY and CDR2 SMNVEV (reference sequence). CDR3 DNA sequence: TGTGCCAGCACCCCATTGACTAGCGGGGGGGCAGCGGCGCAGTATTTT. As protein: CASTPLTSGGAAAQYF.

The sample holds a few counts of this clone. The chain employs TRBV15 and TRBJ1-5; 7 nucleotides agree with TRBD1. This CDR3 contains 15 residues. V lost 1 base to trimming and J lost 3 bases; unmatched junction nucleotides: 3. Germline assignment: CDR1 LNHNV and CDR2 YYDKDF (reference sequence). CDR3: CATSRGGTDNQPQHF. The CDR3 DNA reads TGTGCCACCAGCAGAGGGGGGACAGACAATCAGCCCCAGCATTTT. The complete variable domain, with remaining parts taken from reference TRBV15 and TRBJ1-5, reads DAMVIQNPRYQVTQFGKPVTLSCSQTLNHNVMYWYQQKSSQAPKLLFHYYDKDFNNEADTPDNFQSRRPNTSFCFLDIRSPGLGDTAMYLCATSRGGTDNQPQHFGDGTRLSIL.

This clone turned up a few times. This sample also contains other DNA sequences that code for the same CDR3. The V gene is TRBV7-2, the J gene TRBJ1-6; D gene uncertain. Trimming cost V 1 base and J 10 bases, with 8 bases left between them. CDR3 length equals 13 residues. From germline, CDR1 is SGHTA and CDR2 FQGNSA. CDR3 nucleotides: TGTGCCAGCAGCTTAGAGAGCCGATCACCCCTCCACTTT. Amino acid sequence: CASSLESRSPLHF.

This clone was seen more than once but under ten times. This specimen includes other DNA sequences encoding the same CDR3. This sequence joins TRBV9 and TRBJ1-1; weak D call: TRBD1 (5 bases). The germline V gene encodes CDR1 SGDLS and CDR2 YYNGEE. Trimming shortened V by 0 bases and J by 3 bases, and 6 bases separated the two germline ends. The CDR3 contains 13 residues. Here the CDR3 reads CASSVEGDTEAFF. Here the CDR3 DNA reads TGTGCCAGCAGCGTAGAAGGGGACACTGAAGCTTTCTTT.